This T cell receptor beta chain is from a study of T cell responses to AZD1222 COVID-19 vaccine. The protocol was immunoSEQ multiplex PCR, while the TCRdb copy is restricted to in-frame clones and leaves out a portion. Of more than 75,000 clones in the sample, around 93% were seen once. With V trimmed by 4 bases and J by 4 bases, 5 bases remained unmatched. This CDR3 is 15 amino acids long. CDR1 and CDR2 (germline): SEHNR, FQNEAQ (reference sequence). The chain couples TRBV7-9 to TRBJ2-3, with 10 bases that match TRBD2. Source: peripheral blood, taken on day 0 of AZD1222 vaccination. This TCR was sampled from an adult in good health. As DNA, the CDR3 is TGTGCCAGCAGCTCCCGGACTAGCGGAGCAGATACGCAGTATTTT. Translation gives CASSSRTSGADTQYF.